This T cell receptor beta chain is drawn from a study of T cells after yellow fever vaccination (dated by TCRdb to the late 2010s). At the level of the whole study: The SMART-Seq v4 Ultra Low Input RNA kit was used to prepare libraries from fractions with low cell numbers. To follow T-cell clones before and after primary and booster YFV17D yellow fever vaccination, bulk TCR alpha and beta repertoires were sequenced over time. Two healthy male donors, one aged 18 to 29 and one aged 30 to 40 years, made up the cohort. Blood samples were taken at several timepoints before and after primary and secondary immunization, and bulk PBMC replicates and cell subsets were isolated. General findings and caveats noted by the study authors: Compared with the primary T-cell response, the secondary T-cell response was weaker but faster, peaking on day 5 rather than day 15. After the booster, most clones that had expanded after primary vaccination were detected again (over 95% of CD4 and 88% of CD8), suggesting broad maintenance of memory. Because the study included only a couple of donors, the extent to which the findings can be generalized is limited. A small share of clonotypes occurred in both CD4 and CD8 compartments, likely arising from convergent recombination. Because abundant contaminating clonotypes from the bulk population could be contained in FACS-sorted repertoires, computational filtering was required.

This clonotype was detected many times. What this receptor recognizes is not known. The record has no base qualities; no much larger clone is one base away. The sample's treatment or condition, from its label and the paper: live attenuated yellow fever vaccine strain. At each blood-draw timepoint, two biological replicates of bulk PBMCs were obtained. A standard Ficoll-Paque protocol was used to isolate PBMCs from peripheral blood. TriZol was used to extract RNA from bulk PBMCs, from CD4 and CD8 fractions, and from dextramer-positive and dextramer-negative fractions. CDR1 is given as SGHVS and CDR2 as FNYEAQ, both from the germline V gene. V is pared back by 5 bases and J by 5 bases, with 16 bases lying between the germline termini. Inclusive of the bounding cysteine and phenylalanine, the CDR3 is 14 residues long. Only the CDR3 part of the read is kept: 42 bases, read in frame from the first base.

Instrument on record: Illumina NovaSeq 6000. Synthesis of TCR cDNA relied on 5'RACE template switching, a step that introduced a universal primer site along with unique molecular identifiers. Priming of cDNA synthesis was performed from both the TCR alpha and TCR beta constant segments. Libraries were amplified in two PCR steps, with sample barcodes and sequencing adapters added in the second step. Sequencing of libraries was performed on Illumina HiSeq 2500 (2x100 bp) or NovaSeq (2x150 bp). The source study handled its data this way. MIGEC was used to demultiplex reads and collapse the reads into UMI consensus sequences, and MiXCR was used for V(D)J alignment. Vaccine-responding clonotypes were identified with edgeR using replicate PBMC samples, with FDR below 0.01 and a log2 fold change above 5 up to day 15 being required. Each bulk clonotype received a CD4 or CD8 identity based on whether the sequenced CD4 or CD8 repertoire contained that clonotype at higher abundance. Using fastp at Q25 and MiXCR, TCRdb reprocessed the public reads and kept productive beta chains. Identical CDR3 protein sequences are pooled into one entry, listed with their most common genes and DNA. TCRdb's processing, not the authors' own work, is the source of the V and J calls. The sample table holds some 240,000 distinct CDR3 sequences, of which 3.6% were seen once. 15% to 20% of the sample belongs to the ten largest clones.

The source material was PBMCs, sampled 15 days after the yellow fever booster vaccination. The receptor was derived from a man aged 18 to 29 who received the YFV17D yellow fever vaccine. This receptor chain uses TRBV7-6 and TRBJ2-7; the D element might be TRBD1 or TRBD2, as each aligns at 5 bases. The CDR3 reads CASSPRGPGDEQYF. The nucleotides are TGTGCCAGCAGCCCTCGGGGCCCTGGGGACGAGCAGTACTTC.